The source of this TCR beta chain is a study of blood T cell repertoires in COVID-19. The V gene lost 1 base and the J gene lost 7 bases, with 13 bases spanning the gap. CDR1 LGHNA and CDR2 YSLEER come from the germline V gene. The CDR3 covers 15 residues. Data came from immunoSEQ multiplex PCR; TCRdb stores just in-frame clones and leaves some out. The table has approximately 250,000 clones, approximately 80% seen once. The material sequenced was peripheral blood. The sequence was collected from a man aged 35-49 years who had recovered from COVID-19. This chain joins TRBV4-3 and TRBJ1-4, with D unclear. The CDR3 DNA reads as TGCGCCAGCAGCCAAGTAGCCTTAGGAGGTGAAAAACTGTTTTTT. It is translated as CASSQVALGGEKLFF.